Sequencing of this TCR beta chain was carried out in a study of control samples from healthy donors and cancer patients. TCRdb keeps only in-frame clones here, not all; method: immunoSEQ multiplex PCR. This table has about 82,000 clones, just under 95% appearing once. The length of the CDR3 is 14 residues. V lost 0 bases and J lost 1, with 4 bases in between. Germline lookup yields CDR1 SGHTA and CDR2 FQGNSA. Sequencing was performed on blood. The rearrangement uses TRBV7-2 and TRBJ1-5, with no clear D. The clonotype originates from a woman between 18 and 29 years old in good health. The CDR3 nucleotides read TGTGCCAGCAGCTTAGCTCTCAGCAATCAGCCCCAGCATTTT. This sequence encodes CASSLALSNQPQHF.